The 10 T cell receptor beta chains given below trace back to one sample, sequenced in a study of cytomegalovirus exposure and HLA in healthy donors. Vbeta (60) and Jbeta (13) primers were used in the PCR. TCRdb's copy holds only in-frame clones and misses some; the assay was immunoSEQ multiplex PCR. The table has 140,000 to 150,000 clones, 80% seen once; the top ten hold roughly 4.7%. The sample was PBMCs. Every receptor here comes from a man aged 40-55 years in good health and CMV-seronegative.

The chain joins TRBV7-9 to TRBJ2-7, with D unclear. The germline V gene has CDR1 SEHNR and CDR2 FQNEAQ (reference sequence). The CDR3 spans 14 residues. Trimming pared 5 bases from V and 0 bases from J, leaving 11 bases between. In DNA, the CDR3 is TGTGCCAGCAGCAAGCCACAGAGCTCCTACGAGCAGTACTTC. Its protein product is CASSKPQSSYEQYF.

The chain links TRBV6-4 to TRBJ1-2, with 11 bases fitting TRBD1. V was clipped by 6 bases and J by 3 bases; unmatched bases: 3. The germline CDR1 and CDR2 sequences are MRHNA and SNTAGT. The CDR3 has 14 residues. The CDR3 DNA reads TGTGCCAGCAGCCGGGACAGGGGGGACTATGGCTACACCTTC. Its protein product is CASSRDRGDYGYTF.

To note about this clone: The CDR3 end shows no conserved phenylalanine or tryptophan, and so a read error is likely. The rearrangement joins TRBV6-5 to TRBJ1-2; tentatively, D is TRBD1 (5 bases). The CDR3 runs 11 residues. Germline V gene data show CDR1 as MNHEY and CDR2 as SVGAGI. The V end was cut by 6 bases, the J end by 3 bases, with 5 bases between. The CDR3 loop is CASRQDYGYTL. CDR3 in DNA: TGTGCCAGCAGACAGGACTATGGCTACACCCTC.

CDR3 bases: TGTGCCACCAGCAGTGCCGGACAGACGAGTAACACCTTC. It translates to CATSSAGQTSNTF. This chain connects TRBV15 to TRBJ1-2, with D perhaps matching TRBD1 (6 bases). CDR1 is LNHNV, CDR2 YYDKDF, per germline (reference sequence). The CDR3 contains 13 residues. Trimming shortened V by 3 bases and J by 12 bases, and 17 bases separated the two germline ends.

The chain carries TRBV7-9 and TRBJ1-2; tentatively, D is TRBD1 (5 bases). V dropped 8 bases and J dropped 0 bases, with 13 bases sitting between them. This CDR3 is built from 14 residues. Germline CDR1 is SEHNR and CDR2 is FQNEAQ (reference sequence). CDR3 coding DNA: TGTGCCAGCCTGCGGGACGGAACTAACTATGGCTACACCTTC. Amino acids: CASLRDGTNYGYTF.

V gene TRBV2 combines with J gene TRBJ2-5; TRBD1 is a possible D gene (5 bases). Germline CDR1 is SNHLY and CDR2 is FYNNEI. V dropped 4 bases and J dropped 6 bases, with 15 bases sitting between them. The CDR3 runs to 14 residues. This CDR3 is CASSALDSSKTQYF. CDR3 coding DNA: TGTGCCAGCAGTGCCCTAGACAGTTCCAAGACCCAGTACTTC.

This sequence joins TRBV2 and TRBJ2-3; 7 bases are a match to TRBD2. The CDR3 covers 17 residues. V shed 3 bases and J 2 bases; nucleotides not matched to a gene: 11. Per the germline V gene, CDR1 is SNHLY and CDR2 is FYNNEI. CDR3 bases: TGTGCCAGCAGTGACTTACTTGGGACTACCTTCACAGATACGCAGTATTTT. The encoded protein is CASSDLLGTTFTDTQYF. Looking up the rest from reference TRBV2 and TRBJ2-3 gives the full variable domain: EPEVTQTPSHQVTQMGQEVILRCVPISNHLYFYWYRQILGQKVEFLVSFYNNEISEKSEIFDDQFSVERPDGSNFTLKIRSTKLEDSAMYFCASSDLLGTTFTDTQYFGPGTRLTVL.

CDR3 sequence reads: CASSIYPSRLNYGYTF. DNA of the CDR3: TGTGCCAGTAGTATCTATCCAAGCAGACTCAACTATGGCTACACCTTC. The chain joins TRBV19 to TRBJ1-2, with D hard to call. V was trimmed by 3 bases and J by 2 bases, leaving 16 bases between them. The V gene's germline CDR1 is LNHDA and CDR2 SQIVND (reference sequence). The length of the CDR3 is 16 residues.

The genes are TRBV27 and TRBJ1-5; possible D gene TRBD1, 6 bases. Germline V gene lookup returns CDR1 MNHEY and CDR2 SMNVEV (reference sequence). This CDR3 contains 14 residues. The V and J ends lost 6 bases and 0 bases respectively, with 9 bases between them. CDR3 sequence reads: CASRTTGSNQPQHF. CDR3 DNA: TGTGCCAGCAGAACGACAGGTAGCAATCAGCCCCAGCATTTT.

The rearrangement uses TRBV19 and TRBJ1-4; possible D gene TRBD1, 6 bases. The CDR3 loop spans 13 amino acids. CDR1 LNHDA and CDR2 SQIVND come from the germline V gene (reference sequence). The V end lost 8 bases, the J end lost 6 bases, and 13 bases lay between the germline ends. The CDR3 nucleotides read TGTGCCAGTCAGCGGGACACCCATGAAAAACTGTTTTTT. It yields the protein CASQRDTHEKLFF.